This is a list of T cell receptor beta chains from one sample in a study of shared T cell receptors in the human thymus. Some clones are missing from TCRdb's copy, which holds only in-frame ones; the method was immunoSEQ multiplex PCR. Among hundreds of thousands of clones, more than 70% were seen once, and the ten largest hold roughly 0.0086%. These data were also reused for a study on human thymus T cells.

The sample was thymocytes. The receptors were gathered from a boy younger than two with a congenital heart defect. Each CDR3 is given without its conserved first and last residue. Fields, in order: V gene, J gene, CDR3 protein.

TRBV4-1,TRBJ2-7,ASSQESGNPYEQY
TRBV15,TRBJ1-5,ATSRALDRYSNQPQH
TRBV2,TRBJ1-3,AIQAPSEGRRWNTIY
TRBV28,TRBJ2-1,ASSCSIAGNEQF
TRBV13,TRBJ1-6,ASSLAHRTGPSSPLH
TRBV28,TRBJ1-4,ASLQNEKLF
TRBV14,TRBJ2-1,ASSRTRVNEQF
TRBV10-1,TRBJ2-7,ASSEFLYEQY
TRBV5-6,TRBJ2-7,ASSSPDRVFEQY
TRBV15,TRBJ1-1,ATSRIRDRGLGEAF
TRBV5-1,TRBJ2-1,DGLGDLSEQF
TRBV7-2,TRBJ2-1,ASSDGLAGGTYNEQF
TRBV9,TRBJ2-3,ASTRGGATDTQY
TRBV28,TRBJ2-1,ASSRTGAYNEQF
TRBV7-9,TRBJ2-7,ASSLVPAGMVLDEQY
TRBV19,TRBJ1-4,ASTMEQKNNEKLF
TRBV29-1,TRBJ2-7,SVEAGPGYEQY
TRBV28,TRBJ1-5,ASSLSSGSGGDSNQPQH
TRBV5-1,TRBJ1-5,ASSLGPGHQPQH
TRBV7-3,TRBJ2-1,ASSSMGRGGQF
TRBV4-3,TRBJ2-7,ASSQEPGTGGHEQY
TRBV5-4,TRBJ1-2,ASSSWSGTGVGYGYT
TRBV5-4,TRBJ2-1,ASSLRAGGAGYEQF
TRBV12-5,TRBJ2-7,ASGEAGGKEQY
TRBV5-1,TRBJ1-4,ASSSTNGTREKLF
TRBV5-4,TRBJ2-3,ASSLGSNTDTQY
TRBV5-1,TRBJ2-5,ASSCRPQETQY
TRBV5-8,TRBJ1-6,ASSLGQTSSYNSPLH
TRBV5-4,TRBJ2-1,ASSPTSLKYNEQF
TRBV4-2,TRBJ2-1,ASSQLSGGPDNEQF
TRBV4-1,TRBJ2-2,ASSHGLASNTGELF
TRBV4-1,TRBJ2-2,ASSQVSTATGELF
TRBV19,TRBJ1-4,ASSELRGMANEKLF
TRBV14,TRBJ2-7,ASSQRTVIYEQY
TRBV2,TRBJ2-3,ARAGGPRTSTDTQY
TRBV9,TRBJ2-7,ASSPQQTTYEQY
TRBV28,TRBJ2-7,ASSQSSGDEQY
TRBV15,TRBJ2-7,ATSSKKAGTGEGAERVEQY
TRBV18,TRBJ2-1,ASRLAGVLNEQF
TRBV4-3,TRBJ1-1,ASSQDRGSLDTEAF
TRBV9,TRBJ1-2,ASSTRTGRYGYT
TRBV28,TRBJ2-7,ASSSPGQGTRGYSYEQY
TRBV4-3,TRBJ2-1,ASSQDCCGLAGISDSYNEQF